Listed below are T cell receptor beta chains from one sample, sequenced in a study of T cells in Graves' hyperthyroidism and ophthalmopathy. TCRdb re-called the multiplex PCR reads with MiXCR, one entry per CDR3 protein. Of around 720,000 distinct CDR3 sequences listed, roughly a third are singletons. Sample: blood. All receptors come from a woman aged 40-49 years with Graves' hyperthyroidism. CDR3s include the opening cysteine and the closing phenylalanine or tryptophan. The order of the fields is D gene, CDR3 length, J gene, clone size, V gene, CDR3 protein, CDR3 DNA. D genes are given only for firm matches. Only part of the rows carry a size: once, few, many, or a class if the clone is expanded.

d_call: -; cdr3_length: 15; j_call: TRBJ1-5; clone_size: many; v_call: TRBV7-2; cdr3_aa: CASSKSGYSNQPQHF; cdr3_nt: TGTGCCAGCAGTAAATCGGGGTATAGCAATCAGCCCCAGCATTTT
d_call: -; cdr3_length: 15; j_call: TRBJ1-3; clone_size: -; v_call: TRBV7-2; cdr3_aa: CASSFVLDSGNTIYF; cdr3_nt: TGTGCCAGCAGCTTCGTTCTGGACTCTGGAAACACCATATATTTT
d_call: -; cdr3_length: 14; j_call: TRBJ2-3; clone_size: -; v_call: TRBV7-2; cdr3_aa: CASGRESYTDTQYF; cdr3_nt: TGTGCCAGCGGGCGGGAATCTTACACAGATACGCAGTATTTT
d_call: -; cdr3_length: 14; j_call: TRBJ2-5; clone_size: -; v_call: TRBV10-3; cdr3_aa: CAISARYTAETQYF; cdr3_nt: TGTGCCATCAGTGCTAGGTATACGGCGGAGACCCAGTACTTC
d_call: -; cdr3_length: 13; j_call: TRBJ1-4; clone_size: few; v_call: TRBV2; cdr3_aa: CASSPRPTEKLFF; cdr3_nt: TGTGCCAGCAGTCCCCGGCCGACCGAAAAACTGTTTTTT
d_call: -; cdr3_length: 14; j_call: TRBJ1-2; clone_size: many; v_call: TRBV7-9; cdr3_aa: CASSLQIANYGYTF; cdr3_nt: TGTGCCAGCAGCCTCCAAATCGCTAACTATGGCTACACCTTC
d_call: -; cdr3_length: 14; j_call: TRBJ2-3; clone_size: -; v_call: TRBV12-3/TRBV12-4; cdr3_aa: CASSYVGRADTQYF; cdr3_nt: TGTGCCAGCAGTTACGTGGGTCGGGCAGATACGCAGTATTTT
d_call: -; cdr3_length: 15; j_call: TRBJ1-2; clone_size: few; v_call: TRBV5-6; cdr3_aa: CASSFLVGNNYGYTF; cdr3_nt: TGTGCCAGCAGCTTCCTGGTAGGGAACAACTATGGCTACACCTTC
d_call: -; cdr3_length: 16; j_call: TRBJ2-7; clone_size: -; v_call: TRBV4-1; cdr3_aa: CASSHGTGGDSYEQYF; cdr3_nt: TGTGCCAGCAGCCACGGTACAGGGGGGGACTCCTACGAGCAGTACTTC
d_call: -; cdr3_length: 15; j_call: TRBJ1-4; clone_size: -; v_call: TRBV9; cdr3_aa: CASSEGVGNREKLFF; cdr3_nt: TGTGCCAGCAGCGAGGGGGTGGGCAATCGTGAAAAACTGTTTTTT
d_call: TRBD1; cdr3_length: 15; j_call: TRBJ2-5; clone_size: few; v_call: TRBV20-1; cdr3_aa: CSARDLTGGLETQYF; cdr3_nt: TGCAGTGCTAGAGATCTAACAGGGGGCTTGGAGACCCAGTACTTC
d_call: TRBD1; cdr3_length: 15; j_call: TRBJ1-1; clone_size: many; v_call: TRBV6-5; cdr3_aa: CASSRGQALNTEAFF; cdr3_nt: TGTGCCAGCAGTCGAGGACAGGCGCTGAACACTGAAGCTTTCTTT
d_call: -; cdr3_length: 13; j_call: TRBJ1-1; clone_size: many; v_call: TRBV7-6; cdr3_aa: CASSATMNTEAFF; cdr3_nt: TGTGCCAGCAGCGCTACCATGAACACTGAAGCTTTCTTT
d_call: -; cdr3_length: 17; j_call: TRBJ1-1; clone_size: -; v_call: TRBV10-3; cdr3_aa: CASSLFSGGGMNTEAFF; cdr3_nt: TGTGCCAGCAGTTTATTTTCGGGGGGGGGCATGAACACTGAAGCTTTCTTT
d_call: TRBD2; cdr3_length: 11; j_call: TRBJ2-7; clone_size: many; v_call: TRBV20-1; cdr3_aa: CSATGGAEQYF; cdr3_nt: TGCAGTGCTACGGGAGGGGCCGAGCAGTACTTC
d_call: -; cdr3_length: 16; j_call: TRBJ1-5; clone_size: few; v_call: TRBV9; cdr3_aa: CASSGLDSDSNQPQHF; cdr3_nt: TGTGCCAGCAGCGGCCTAGACAGCGATAGCAATCAGCCCCAGCATTTT
d_call: -; cdr3_length: 14; j_call: TRBJ1-2; clone_size: -; v_call: TRBV7-8; cdr3_aa: CASSLSGGRDGYTF; cdr3_nt: TGTGCCAGCAGCCTAAGCGGAGGGCGCGATGGCTACACCTTC
d_call: TRBD1; cdr3_length: 19; j_call: TRBJ2-5; clone_size: -; v_call: TRBV7-2; cdr3_aa: CASSLYPSTGGRVQETQYF; cdr3_nt: TGTGCCAGCAGCTTATACCCTTCCACAGGGGGTCGCGTCCAAGAGACCCAGTACTTC
d_call: -; cdr3_length: 14; j_call: TRBJ1-5; clone_size: many; v_call: TRBV2; cdr3_aa: CASSEAYGNQPQHF; cdr3_nt: TGTGCCAGCAGTGAAGCGTATGGGAATCAGCCCCAGCATTTT
d_call: TRBD1; cdr3_length: 13; j_call: TRBJ2-7; clone_size: -; v_call: TRBV2; cdr3_aa: CASRGTGRVKQYF; cdr3_nt: TGTGCCAGCAGGGGGACAGGGAGAGTGAAGCAGTACTTC
d_call: TRBD1; cdr3_length: 13; j_call: TRBJ1-1; clone_size: -; v_call: TRBV7-9; cdr3_aa: CASSRTGTSEAFF; cdr3_nt: TGCGCCAGCAGCCGGACAGGGACCTCCGAAGCTTTCTTT
d_call: -; cdr3_length: 15; j_call: TRBJ2-2; clone_size: many; v_call: TRBV19; cdr3_aa: CASSPGGRRTGELFF; cdr3_nt: TGTGCCAGTAGTCCCGGGGGACGTAGAACCGGGGAGCTGTTTTTT
d_call: TRBD1; cdr3_length: 14; j_call: TRBJ1-2; clone_size: -; v_call: TRBV11-2; cdr3_aa: CASSPKTGGYGYTF; cdr3_nt: TGTGCCAGCAGTCCTAAAACAGGGGGCTATGGCTACACCTTC
d_call: TRBD1; cdr3_length: 17; j_call: TRBJ2-7; clone_size: -; v_call: TRBV10-2; cdr3_aa: CASSVSGGQASSYEQYF; cdr3_nt: TGCGCCAGCAGTGTCTCCGGCGGACAGGCATCCTCCTACGAGCAGTACTTC
d_call: -; cdr3_length: 11; j_call: TRBJ1-5; clone_size: many; v_call: TRBV2; cdr3_aa: CASSDDQPQHF; cdr3_nt: TGTGCCAGCAGTGACGATCAGCCCCAGCATTTT
d_call: TRBD1; cdr3_length: 14; j_call: TRBJ2-1; clone_size: -; v_call: TRBV24-1; cdr3_aa: CATSDWGQGNEQFF; cdr3_nt: TGTGCCACCAGTGATTGGGGACAGGGGAATGAGCAGTTCTTC
d_call: TRBD1; cdr3_length: 14; j_call: TRBJ1-4; clone_size: many; v_call: TRBV2; cdr3_aa: CASRHRDSNEKLFF; cdr3_nt: TGTGCCAGCAGACACCGGGACAGTAATGAAAAACTGTTTTTT
d_call: TRBD1; cdr3_length: 15; j_call: TRBJ1-6; clone_size: -; v_call: TRBV7-2; cdr3_aa: CASNFLTGEGSPLHF; cdr3_nt: TGCGCCAGCAACTTCCTGACAGGGGAAGGTTCACCCCTCCACTTT
d_call: -; cdr3_length: 16; j_call: TRBJ1-3; clone_size: many; v_call: TRBV6-5; cdr3_aa: CASSLDGGLSGNTIYF; cdr3_nt: TGTGCCAGCAGTTTGGATGGGGGCCTCTCTGGAAACACCATATATTTT
d_call: -; cdr3_length: 16; j_call: TRBJ1-1; clone_size: -; v_call: TRBV11-2; cdr3_aa: CASSFNYGVLNTEAFF; cdr3_nt: TGTGCCAGCAGCTTCAATTATGGGGTCTTGAACACTGAAGCTTTCTTT
d_call: -; cdr3_length: 13; j_call: TRBJ2-5; clone_size: many; v_call: TRBV28; cdr3_aa: CASSLGRLETQYF; cdr3_nt: TGTGCCAGCAGTTTAGGGAGGCTAGAGACCCAGTACTTC
d_call: TRBD2; cdr3_length: 16; j_call: TRBJ2-7; clone_size: -; v_call: TRBV11-2; cdr3_aa: CASSSPGGFILRVQYF; cdr3_nt: TGTGCCAGCAGCTCCCCCGGGGGGTTTATCCTACGAGTGCAGTACTTC
d_call: -; cdr3_length: 15; j_call: TRBJ2-7; clone_size: many; v_call: TRBV7-3; cdr3_aa: CASSLNGDGSYEQYF; cdr3_nt: TGTGCCAGCAGCTTAAACGGGGACGGTTCATACGAGCAGTACTTC
d_call: -; cdr3_length: 14; j_call: TRBJ2-5; clone_size: many; v_call: TRBV29-1; cdr3_aa: CSVVYSGHWETQYF; cdr3_nt: TGCAGCGTTGTTTACTCCGGTCATTGGGAGACCCAGTACTTC
d_call: -; cdr3_length: 15; j_call: TRBJ2-2; clone_size: few; v_call: TRBV6-1; cdr3_aa: CASSVVQGNTGELFF; cdr3_nt: TGTGCCAGCAGTGTTGTCCAGGGAAACACCGGGGAGCTGTTTTTT
d_call: TRBD2; cdr3_length: 13; j_call: TRBJ2-5; clone_size: many; v_call: TRBV9; cdr3_aa: CASSRWGGETQYF; cdr3_nt: TGTGCCAGCAGCCGTTGGGGGGGGGAGACCCAGTACTTC
d_call: -; cdr3_length: 13; j_call: TRBJ2-7; clone_size: many; v_call: TRBV7-3; cdr3_aa: CASSLWPTREQYF; cdr3_nt: TGTGCCAGCAGCTTATGGCCCACCCGGGAGCAGTACTTC
d_call: TRBD1; cdr3_length: 14; j_call: TRBJ1-1; clone_size: few; v_call: TRBV19; cdr3_aa: CASTPTGGTTEAFF; cdr3_nt: TGTGCCAGTACCCCGACAGGGGGCACGACTGAAGCTTTCTTT
d_call: TRBD1; cdr3_length: 14; j_call: TRBJ1-2; clone_size: -; v_call: TRBV15; cdr3_aa: CATSKSRTGAGYTF; cdr3_nt: TGTGCCACCAGCAAATCGCGGACAGGGGCTGGCTACACCTTC
d_call: TRBD1; cdr3_length: 13; j_call: TRBJ1-4; clone_size: -; v_call: TRBV19; cdr3_aa: CASQGQGGEKLFF; cdr3_nt: TGTGCCAGCCAAGGACAGGGAGGGGAAAAACTGTTTTTT
d_call: TRBD1; cdr3_length: 12; j_call: TRBJ1-2; clone_size: -; v_call: TRBV28; cdr3_aa: CASSRQGNGYTF; cdr3_nt: TGTGCCAGCAGCCGACAGGGTAATGGCTACACCTTC
d_call: TRBD2; cdr3_length: 14; j_call: TRBJ2-1; clone_size: -; v_call: TRBV20-1; cdr3_aa: CSAPGLAGGNEQFF; cdr3_nt: TGCAGTGCTCCGGGACTAGCGGGGGGGAATGAGCAGTTCTTC
d_call: -; cdr3_length: 17; j_call: TRBJ2-1; clone_size: once; v_call: TRBV19; cdr3_aa: CACSIPGVADYKNEQFF; cdr3_nt: TGTGCCTGTAGTATCCCCGGGGTAGCGGACTACAAGAATGAGCAGTTCTTC
d_call: -; cdr3_length: 16; j_call: TRBJ2-2; clone_size: -; v_call: TRBV7-8; cdr3_aa: CASSPNTKGGPGELFF; cdr3_nt: TGTGCCAGCAGCCCGAATACAAAAGGGGGGCCCGGGGAGCTGTTTTTT
d_call: TRBD1; cdr3_length: 15; j_call: TRBJ1-5; clone_size: many; v_call: TRBV19; cdr3_aa: CATLDRPTSNQPQHF; cdr3_nt: TGTGCCACCCTGGACAGGCCCACGAGCAATCAGCCCCAGCATTTT
d_call: -; cdr3_length: 13; j_call: TRBJ1-1; clone_size: few; v_call: TRBV12-3/TRBV12-4; cdr3_aa: CASSVGLGVEAFF; cdr3_nt: TGTGCCAGCAGTGTTGGGTTGGGAGTTGAAGCTTTCTTT
d_call: -; cdr3_length: 14; j_call: TRBJ2-3; clone_size: few; v_call: TRBV12-3/TRBV12-4; cdr3_aa: CASKRRGGTDTQYF; cdr3_nt: TGTGCCAGCAAGAGGCGCGGGGGCACAGATACGCAGTATTTT
d_call: TRBD1; cdr3_length: 14; j_call: TRBJ2-7; clone_size: -; v_call: TRBV12-3/TRBV12-4; cdr3_aa: CASSLRGQDYEQYF; cdr3_nt: TGTGCCAGCAGTTTAAGGGGACAGGACTACGAGCAGTACTTC
d_call: TRBD1; cdr3_length: 16; j_call: TRBJ1-2; clone_size: few; v_call: TRBV6-6; cdr3_aa: CASRPYGQGVSYGYTF; cdr3_nt: TGTGCCAGCAGACCATACGGGCAGGGGGTGAGCTATGGCTACACCTTC
d_call: -; cdr3_length: 17; j_call: TRBJ1-5; clone_size: -; v_call: TRBV5-1; cdr3_aa: CASSLNPTGGSNQPQHF; cdr3_nt: TGCGCCAGCAGCTTGAATCCTACGGGCGGGAGCAATCAGCCCCAGCATTTT
d_call: -; cdr3_length: 15; j_call: TRBJ1-5; clone_size: -; v_call: TRBV19; cdr3_aa: CASSIVGNSNQPQHF; cdr3_nt: TGTGCCAGTAGTATCGTAGGGAATAGCAATCAGCCCCAGCATTTT
d_call: TRBD1; cdr3_length: 16; j_call: TRBJ1-5; clone_size: few; v_call: TRBV6-5; cdr3_aa: CASSQGQGRFNQPQHF; cdr3_nt: TGTGCCAGCAGCCAGGGACAGGGGCGTTTCAATCAGCCCCAGCATTTT
d_call: -; cdr3_length: 15; j_call: TRBJ2-7; clone_size: many; v_call: TRBV9; cdr3_aa: CASSVAGGASYEQYF; cdr3_nt: TGTGCCAGCAGCGTAGCGGGGGGCGCTTCCTACGAGCAGTACTTC
d_call: -; cdr3_length: 15; j_call: TRBJ2-7; clone_size: many; v_call: TRBV2; cdr3_aa: CASSVTRGTSYEQYF; cdr3_nt: TGTGCCAGCAGTGTTACTCGGGGAACCTCCTACGAGCAGTACTTC
d_call: -; cdr3_length: 16; j_call: TRBJ1-6; clone_size: many; v_call: TRBV5-5; cdr3_aa: CASSLTAGTYNSPLHF; cdr3_nt: TGTGCCAGCAGCTTGACCGCGGGCACCTATAATTCACCCCTCCACTTT